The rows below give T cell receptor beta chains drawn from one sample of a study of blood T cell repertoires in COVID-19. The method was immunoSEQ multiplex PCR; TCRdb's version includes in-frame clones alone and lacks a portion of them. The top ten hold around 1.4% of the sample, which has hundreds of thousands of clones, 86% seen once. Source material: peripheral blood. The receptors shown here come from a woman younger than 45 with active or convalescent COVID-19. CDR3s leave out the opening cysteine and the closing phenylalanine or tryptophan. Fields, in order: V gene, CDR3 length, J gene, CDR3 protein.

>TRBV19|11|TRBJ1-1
ASTHRESAEAF
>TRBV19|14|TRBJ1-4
ASSLGTEATNEKLF
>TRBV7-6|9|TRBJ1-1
ASSLGFEAF
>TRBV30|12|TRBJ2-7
AQDSGTRGSEQY
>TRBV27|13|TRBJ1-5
ASSLRQPINQPQH
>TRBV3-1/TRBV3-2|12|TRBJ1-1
ASSQDHSNTEAF
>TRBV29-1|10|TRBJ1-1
SVEVVTTEAF
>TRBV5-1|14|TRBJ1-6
ASSLETGLDNSPLH
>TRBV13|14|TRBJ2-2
ASSFRFSMNTGELF
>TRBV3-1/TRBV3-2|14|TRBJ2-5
ASSDYQTSGPGTQY
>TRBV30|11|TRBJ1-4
AWSGNANEKLF
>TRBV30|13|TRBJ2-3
ACPSRAGITDTQY
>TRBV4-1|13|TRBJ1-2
ASSQDVDRGYGYT
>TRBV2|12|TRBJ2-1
ASSLTRNYNEQF
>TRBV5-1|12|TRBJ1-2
ASSIGQGLVGYT